This TCR beta chain was identified during a study of identical twins (dated by TCRdb to the mid-2010s). The study in broad terms: To test whether fetal clonotypes persist, the study used deep sequencing on TCR alpha and beta repertoires from monozygotic twins, unrelated adults of various ages, and cord blood. Replicate twin experiments were performed at different times using different library preparation protocols to rule out contamination. Study-wide conclusions, independent of this receptor: Invariant T cells such as MAIT and iNKT could partly confound zero-insertion analyses, though diverse VJ usage argued against this for most clonotypes. Compared with coincidental sharing between unrelated individuals, out-of-frame TCR alpha sequences shared between twins had an excess of sequences with low generation probability. Abundant cord blood beta clonotypes had fewer insertions, young adult naive repertoires showed a similar but weaker trend, and memory repertoires showed no such trend. A weaker excess of twin sharing was found in beta out-of-frame sequences because the signal-to-noise ratio was lowered by fewer shared sequences. Recombination models systematically underestimated out-of-frame TCR alpha sharing in monozygotic twins but agreed with sharing between unrelated individuals. Because the same donors could not be followed over many years, the conclusions relied on cross-sectional statistical analysis.

Library preparation was by 5' RACE. TCRdb names Illumina HiSeq 2000 as the instrument used. A universal primer binding site was added through template switching, and the final cDNA carried a unique molecular identifier so that TCR cDNA molecules could be counted accurately. First-strand cDNA for TCR alpha and beta chains was synthesized from specific primers in the conserved constant-segment region. To control for contamination, every cDNA library carried two barcodes: a SMART-Mk sample barcode plus Illumina barcodes. TruSeq adapter sequences, together with Illumina sample barcodes, were added in two successive PCR steps. Sequencing of the TCR alpha and beta cDNA libraries was done on the Illumina HiSeq platform using custom primers. The authors' analysis ran thus. MiGEC was used to process raw reads and extract unique molecular identifiers, and MiXCR was used to find CDR3 positions. Recombination models were inferred per individual with the repgenHMM and IGoR tools using an EM algorithm. The analysis of shared clonotypes was done with the tcR package in R, with sharing normalized by the product of cloneset sizes. To study raw recombination without the effects of thymic and clonal selection, out-of-frame nonproductive sequences were analyzed. TCRdb handled the public reads itself, with Q25 trimming in fastp and clone calling in MiXCR, and kept productive beta chains. Each CDR3 protein gets just one entry, which takes the most common genes and DNA from the rows behind it. TCRdb assigned the V and J calls; the authors' analysis was not used. The sample table contains approximately 700,000 distinct CDR3 sequences; only one count was recorded for around 5.7% of them. The ten largest clones take up around 1.9% of the sample.

This clonotype was recorded a few times. Its antigen is currently not known. It has no much larger one-base neighbor in the sample; base qualities were not kept. Every donor in the study was a healthy Caucasian. The researchers also sequenced three unrelated adults who were not twins: a male aged 18 to 29, a male aged 50 to 60, and a female aged 50 to 60. Miltenyi CD45RO+ enrichment and human naive T-cell isolation kits were used to isolate memory (CD45RO+) and naive T cells from PBMC. Reading from cysteine to phenylalanine, the CDR3 counts 15 amino acids. Only CDR3 DNA remains: 45 bases, in frame from the first base. V is reduced by 5 bases and J by 1 base, leaving a spacing of 14 bases between them. From a lookup of the germline V gene, CDR1 and CDR2 are MNHNS and SASEGT.

The sequencing input was naive T cells sorted from blood. The sample's cell subset or site label, in plain terms: cells isolated with a human naive T-cell isolation kit. This receptor chain uses TRBV6-1 and TRBJ1-1; the D gene is perhaps TRBD1, on 5 matching bases. This receptor was obtained from a man aged 18 to 30 in good health. The CDR3 corresponds to CASSTRPRGNTEAFF. The DNA sequence reads TGTGCCAGCAGTACCCGGCCAAGGGGGAACACTGAAGCTTTCTTT.